Following are 6 T cell receptor beta chains from one sample sequenced in a study of blood T cell repertoires in COVID-19. Libraries were prepared by immunoSEQ multiplex PCR; TCRdb keeps only in-frame clonotypes and omits some of them. The sample shows 50,000 to 75,000 clones, around nine tenths of them seen only once. The sample was peripheral blood. These receptors were taken from a woman in her forties or fifties with active or convalescent COVID-19.

The V call is TRBV15, the J call TRBJ2-7; 7 bases agree with TRBD1. The CDR3 extends over 15 amino acids. V shed 2 bases and J 6 bases; nucleotides not matched to a gene: 10. Germline V gene sequence: CDR1 LNHNV, CDR2 YYDKDF (reference sequence). The CDR3 DNA follows: TGTGCCACCAGCAGACCCGACAGGGAGAGGGGCGAGCAGTACTTC. Translation: CATSRPDRERGEQYF.

The rearrangement links TRBV27 to TRBJ2-7; 12 positions match TRBD1. The J segment lost 7 bases and the V segment lost 5 bases, leaving 6 bases of the junction unmatched. The CDR3 covers 14 residues. Germline assignment: CDR1 MNHEY and CDR2 SMNVEV (reference sequence). CDR3 amino acids: CASSPRDRGQEQYF. The DNA of the CDR3 is TGTGCCAGCAGTCCCCGGGACAGGGGGCAAGAGCAGTACTTC.

This clone was seen once. The chain carries TRBV27 and TRBJ2-5; 7 bases line up with TRBD2. This CDR3 contains 15 residues. The V and J ends lost 8 bases and 1 base, in that order; junction bases with no gene match: 10. Germline CDR1 is MNHEY and CDR2 is SMNVEV (reference sequence). The CDR3 region is CASGVYGRTQETQYF. In DNA, the CDR3 is TGTGCCAGCGGGGTTTACGGGAGGACCCAAGAGACCCAGTACTTC.

The J gene is TRBJ1-4, the V gene TRBV5-8, with no clear D. V lost 5 bases and J lost 1, with 12 bases in between. There are 15 residues in the CDR3. Germline CDR1 SGHTS, CDR2 YDEGEE. The CDR3: CASSEWAETNEKLFF. In DNA, the CDR3 is TGTGCCAGCAGTGAGTGGGCAGAAACTAATGAAAAACTGTTTTTT.

The rearrangement links TRBV29-1 to TRBJ2-2; 10 bases map to TRBD1. V was clipped by 6 bases and J by 5 bases; unmatched bases: 9. The germline gives CDR1 SQVTM, CDR2 ANQGSEA. The length of the CDR3 is 15 residues. The CDR3 DNA sequence: TGCAGCGTAAAAGAACCGGGACAGGGGACCGGGGAGCTGTTTTTT. Amino acids: CSVKEPGQGTGELFF.

In this sample, this clone turned up once. The V call is TRBV6-2 or TRBV6-3, the J call TRBJ1-1, with D uncertain. Per germline, CDR1 MNHEY and CDR2 SVGEGT. V was clipped by 2 bases and J by 3 bases, with 13 bases between them. CDR3 length: 15 residues. The CDR3 DNA is TGTGCCAGCAGTTACAGTAGGCTGGAGGACACTGAAGCTTTCTTT. This translates into CASSYSRLEDTEAFF.